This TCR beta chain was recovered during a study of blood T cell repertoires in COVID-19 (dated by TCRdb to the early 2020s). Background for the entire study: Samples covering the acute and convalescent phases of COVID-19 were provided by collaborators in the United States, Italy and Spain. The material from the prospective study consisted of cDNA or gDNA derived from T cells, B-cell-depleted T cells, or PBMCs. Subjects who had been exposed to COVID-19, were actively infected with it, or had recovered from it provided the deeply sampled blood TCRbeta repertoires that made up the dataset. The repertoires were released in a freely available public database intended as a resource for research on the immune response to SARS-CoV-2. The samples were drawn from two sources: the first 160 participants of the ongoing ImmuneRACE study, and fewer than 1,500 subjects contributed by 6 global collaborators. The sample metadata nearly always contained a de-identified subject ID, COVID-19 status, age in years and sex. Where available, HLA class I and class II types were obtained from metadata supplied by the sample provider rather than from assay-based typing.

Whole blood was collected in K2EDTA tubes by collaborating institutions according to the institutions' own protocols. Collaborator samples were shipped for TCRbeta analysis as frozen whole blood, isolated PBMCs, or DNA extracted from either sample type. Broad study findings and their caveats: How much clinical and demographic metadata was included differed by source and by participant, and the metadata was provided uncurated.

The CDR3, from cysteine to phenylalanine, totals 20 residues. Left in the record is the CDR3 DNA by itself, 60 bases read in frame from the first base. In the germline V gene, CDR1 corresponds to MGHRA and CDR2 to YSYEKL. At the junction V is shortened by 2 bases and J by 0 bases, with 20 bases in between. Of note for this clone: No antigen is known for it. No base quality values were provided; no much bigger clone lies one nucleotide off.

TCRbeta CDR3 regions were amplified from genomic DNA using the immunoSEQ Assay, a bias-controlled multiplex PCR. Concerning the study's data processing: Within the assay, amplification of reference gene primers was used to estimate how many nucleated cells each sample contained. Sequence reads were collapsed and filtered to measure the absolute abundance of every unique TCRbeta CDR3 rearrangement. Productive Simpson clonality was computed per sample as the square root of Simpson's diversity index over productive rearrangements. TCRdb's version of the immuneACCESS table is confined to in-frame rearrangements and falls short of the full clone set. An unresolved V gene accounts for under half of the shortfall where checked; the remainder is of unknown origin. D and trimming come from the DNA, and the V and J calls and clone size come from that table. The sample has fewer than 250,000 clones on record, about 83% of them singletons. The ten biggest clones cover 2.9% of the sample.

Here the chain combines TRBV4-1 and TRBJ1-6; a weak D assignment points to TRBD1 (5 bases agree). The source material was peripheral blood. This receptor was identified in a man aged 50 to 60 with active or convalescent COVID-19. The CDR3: CASSQFGSGRGSSYNSPLHF. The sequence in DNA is TGCGCCAGCAGCCAATTTGGCTCAGGGAGGGGAAGCTCCTATAATTCACCCCTCCACTTT.